The entry below describes one T cell receptor (beta chain). Its antigen is not known. V lost 0 bases and J lost 2, with 17 bases in between. Germline V gene lookup returns CDR1 SGDLS and CDR2 YYNGEE. The CDR3 sequence is 17 residues long. The authors reverse transcribed roughly 0.5 to 1 ug RNA with random hexamers. TCRdb processed the immunoSEQ multiplex PCR reads anew with MiXCR; each CDR3 protein has one entry. This table holds 120,000 or so distinct CDR3 sequences, about 95% found once. These data originate in a study of CD8 T cells in Susac syndrome. Overall study findings and caveats: In Susac syndrome, CD8+ expansion was highest in TEMRA and active disease.

The chain has TRBV9 and TRBJ2-5; D is uncertain. This TCR was recovered from a human donor with Susac syndrome. The specimen sequenced was CD8+ T cells from PBMCs. CDR3 protein: CASSVAPGLPQQETQYF. The CDR3 region has the DNA TGTGCCAGCAGCGTAGCCCCGGGCCTCCCCCAACAAGAGACCCAGTACTTC.